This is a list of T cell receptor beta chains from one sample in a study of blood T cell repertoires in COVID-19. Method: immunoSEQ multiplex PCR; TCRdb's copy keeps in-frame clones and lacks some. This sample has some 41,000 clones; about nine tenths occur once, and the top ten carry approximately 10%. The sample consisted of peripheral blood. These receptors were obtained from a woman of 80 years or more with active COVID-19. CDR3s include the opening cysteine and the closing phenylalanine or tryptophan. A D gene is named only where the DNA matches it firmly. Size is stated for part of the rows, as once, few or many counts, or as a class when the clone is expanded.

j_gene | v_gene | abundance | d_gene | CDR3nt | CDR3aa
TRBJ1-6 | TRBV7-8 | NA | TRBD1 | TGTGCCAGCAGCCTACAATCAGGGGGGTCCTATAATTCACCCCTCCACTTT | CASSLQSGGSYNSPLHF
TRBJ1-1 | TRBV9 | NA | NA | TGTGCCAGCAGCGTAGTGCCCGGGGGATATATGAACACTGAAGCTTTCTTT | CASSVVPGGYMNTEAFF
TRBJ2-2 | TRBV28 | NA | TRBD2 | TGTGCCAGCAGTTCCCGCGGGGGGGCGAACACCGGGGAGCTGTTTTTT | CASSSRGGANTGELFF
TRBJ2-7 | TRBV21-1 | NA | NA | TGTGCCAGCAGCAAAATAGCGGGGACAGGGGTTCACTCCTACGAGCAGTACTTC | CASSKIAGTGVHSYEQYF
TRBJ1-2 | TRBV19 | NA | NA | TGTGCCAGTAGTATGGACCCAGTGGGGGCGCGCTCCTATGGCTACACCTTC | CASSMDPVGARSYGYTF
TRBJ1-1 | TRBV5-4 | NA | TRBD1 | TGTGCCAGCAGCCCGGACAGGGGGCGAGGCACTGAAGCTTTCTTT | CASSPDRGRGTEAFF
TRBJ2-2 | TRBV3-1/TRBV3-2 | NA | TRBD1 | TGTGCCAGCAGACTCACACAGGGGGCCGGGGAGCTGTTTTTT | CASRLTQGAGELFF
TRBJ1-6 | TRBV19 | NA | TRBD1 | TGTGCCAGCCGCATGACAGGGTCGGGTTCACCCCTCCACTTT | CASRMTGSGSPLHF
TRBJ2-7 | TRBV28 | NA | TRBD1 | TGTGCCAGCAGGGCTACGGGACAGGTCCCCTACGAGCAGTACTTC | CASRATGQVPYEQYF
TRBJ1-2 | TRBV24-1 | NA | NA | TGTGCCACCAGTGGGTCGGGGGAGGTAAATGGCTACACCTTC | CATSGSGEVNGYTF
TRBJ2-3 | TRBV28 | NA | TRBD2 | TGTGCCAGCAGTAGCTGGACTAGCGGGGGGACAGATACGCAGTATTTT | CASSSWTSGGTDTQYF
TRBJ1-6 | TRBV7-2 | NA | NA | TGTGCCAGCAGCCCCCGGGGAGGCTCCTATAATTCACCCCTCCACTTT | CASSPRGGSYNSPLHF
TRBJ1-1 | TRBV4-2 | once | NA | TGTGCCAGCAGCTATGGACAGTTAGCGAACACTGAAGCTTTCTTT | CASSYGQLANTEAFF
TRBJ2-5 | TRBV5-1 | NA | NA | TGCGCCAGCAGCTTGAGCGGGCAAGAGACCCAGTACTTC | CASSLSGQETQYF
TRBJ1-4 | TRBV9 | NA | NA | TGTGCCAGCAGCGTAGCAGGACAGTCAAATGAAAAACTGTTTTTT | CASSVAGQSNEKLFF
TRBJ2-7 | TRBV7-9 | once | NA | TGTGCCAGCAGCGGGCGGGGTGGAAACTACGAGCAGTACTTC | CASSGRGGNYEQYF
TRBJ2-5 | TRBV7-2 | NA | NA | TGTGCCAGCAGCTTGCTCGCGAACCAAGAGACCCAGTACTTC | CASSLLANQETQYF
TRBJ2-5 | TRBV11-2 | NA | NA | TGTGCCAGCAGCTTCACTCATCGAGAGACCCAGTACTTC | CASSFTHRETQYF
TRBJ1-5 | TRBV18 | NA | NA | TGTGCCAGCTCACCGCCAGGGGCTGAGAATCAGCCCCAGCATTTT | CASSPPGAENQPQHF
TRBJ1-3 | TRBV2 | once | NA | TGTGCCAGCAGTGTTCAGAGGGCAGCGAGCTCTGGAAACACCATATATTTT | CASSVQRAASSGNTIYF
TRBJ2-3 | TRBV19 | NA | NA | TGTGCCAGTAGTATTACCCCGCAGAGCACAGATACGCAGTATTTT | CASSITPQSTDTQYF
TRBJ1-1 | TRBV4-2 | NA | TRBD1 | TGTGCCAGCAGCCAAGCTGAGACAGGGGAACTAGGCACTGAAGCTTTCTTT | CASSQAETGELGTEAFF